A single T cell receptor beta chain is shown here with its context. This specimen comes from a study of blood T cell repertoires in COVID-19. Repertoires were generated with immunoSEQ multiplex PCR, while TCRdb's copy carries only in-frame clones and drops some. The repertoire holds around 330,000 clones, with approximately 90% as singletons. CDR1 and CDR2 from the germline V gene are GTSNPN and SVGIG (reference sequence). V was shortened by 0 bases and J by 17 bases, with 11 bases between the two germline ends. This CDR3 region has 11 residues. Individuals drawn from approximately 26 US areas were about 18 to 95 years old. Each participant's cohort was designated according to participant-reported clinical history.

This chain uses TRBV30 with TRBJ1-6, with D tentatively TRBD1 (5 bases). This TCR was sampled from a woman in her forties who had recovered from COVID-19. Sequences were obtained from PBMCs or T cells enriched from blood (not recorded which). CDR3 residues: CAWSVGTSIHF. The CDR3, as DNA: TGTGCCTGGAGTGTGGGGACTTCAATCCACTTT.